Listed below are T cell receptor beta chains from one sample, sequenced in a study of T cell changes during pregnancy in multiple sclerosis. The table came from immunoSEQ multiplex PCR; TCRdb's copy has only in-frame clones and leaves some out. The sample carries 70,000 to 95,000 clones, over 85% recorded once. The source material was peripheral blood, sampled in the first trimester of pregnancy. Receptors were obtained from a female donor with multiple sclerosis, enrolled in a pregnancy study. The CDR3 runs from the conserved cysteine through the conserved F or W. Each record gives: D gene, CDR3 length, V gene, J gene, CDR3 protein. D genes are given only for firm matches.

>NA|15|TRBV6-1|TRBJ1-5
CVSSEQGQLNQPQHF
>TRBD2|14|TRBV30|TRBJ2-1
CAWRMGDYYNEQFF
>NA|14|TRBV25-1|TRBJ1-2
CASVVPGTNYGYTF
>NA|14|TRBV6-5|TRBJ1-5
CASSADSNNQPQHF
>NA|17|TRBV5-6|TRBJ2-2
CASREGFSGPTPGELFF
>NA|12|TRBV29-1|TRBJ1-2
CSVPGKNYGYTF
>NA|13|TRBV5-6|TRBJ2-6
CASSKTGANVLTF
>NA|14|TRBV7-6|TRBJ1-5
CASSLDWGDQPQHF
>NA|16|TRBV6-5|TRBJ1-3
CASSYSRQAGRNTIYF
>NA|11|TRBV19|TRBJ2-7
CASSQSSEQYF
>NA|10|TRBV29-1|TRBJ1-1
CGGAKTEAFF
>NA|14|TRBV5-4|TRBJ2-1
CASSLHGSGNEQFF
>TRBD2|16|TRBV12-5|TRBJ2-1
CASAPKGTSGDNEQFF
>NA|14|TRBV6-4|TRBJ1-1
CASRDSQMNTEAFF
>NA|15|TRBV2|TRBJ1-2
CASSDTGIANYGYTF
>TRBD1|14|TRBV6-5|TRBJ1-5
CASSPRGSNQPQHF
>TRBD1|14|TRBV11-3|TRBJ2-2
CASSFRQGSGELFF
>NA|13|TRBV19|TRBJ1-2
CASSIRGGLTPNF
>NA|14|TRBV6-5|TRBJ2-5
CASSYSSIQETQYF
>NA|13|TRBV15|TRBJ2-5
CATSRGLQETQYF
>TRBD1|16|TRBV7-7|TRBJ2-2
CASSLSQGKVAGELFF
>NA|15|TRBV2|TRBJ1-2
CASSVGGPTNYGYTF
>NA|16|TRBV10-3|TRBJ2-1
CAISESLGAVRDEQFF
>TRBD1|13|TRBV2|TRBJ1-2
CASSGWTGEGYTF
>TRBD1|14|TRBV6-4|TRBJ1-1
CASRVDRDRTEAFF
>TRBD1|14|TRBV30|TRBJ1-4
CALTWTGTNEKLFF